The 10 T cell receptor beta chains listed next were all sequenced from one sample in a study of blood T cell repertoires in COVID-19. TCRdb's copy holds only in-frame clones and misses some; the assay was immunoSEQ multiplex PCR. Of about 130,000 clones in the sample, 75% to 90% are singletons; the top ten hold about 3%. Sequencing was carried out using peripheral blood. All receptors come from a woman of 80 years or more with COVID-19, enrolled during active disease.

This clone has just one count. The CDR3: CASSFLAGVTDTQYF. Written as DNA, the CDR3 is TGCGCCAGCAGCTTTCTAGCGGGAGTCACAGATACGCAGTATTTT. The V call is TRBV4-1, the J call TRBJ2-3; 10 nucleotides agree with TRBD2. The V gene end was trimmed by 5 bases and the J gene end by 2 bases; junction bases not matched to a gene: 4. There are 15 residues in the CDR3. CDR1 is MGHRA, CDR2 YSYEKL, per germline.

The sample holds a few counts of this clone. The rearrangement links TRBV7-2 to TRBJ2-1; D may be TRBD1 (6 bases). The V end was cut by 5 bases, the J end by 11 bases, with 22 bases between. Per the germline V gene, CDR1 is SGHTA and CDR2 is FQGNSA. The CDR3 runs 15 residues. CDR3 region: CASSQPDRIILQQFF. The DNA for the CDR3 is TGTGCCAGCAGCCAACCGGACAGAATTATACTCCAGCAGTTCTTC.

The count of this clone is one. The CDR3 reads CSARSPDTQYF. The CDR3 DNA reads TGCAGTGCTCGTAGTCCAGATACGCAGTATTTT. The rearrangement uses TRBV20-1 and TRBJ2-3; unclear D gene. Germline V gene data show CDR1 as DFQATT and CDR2 as SNEGSKA (reference sequence). The CDR3 runs to 11 residues. V lost 5 bases, J lost 4 bases, and 7 bases lay in between.

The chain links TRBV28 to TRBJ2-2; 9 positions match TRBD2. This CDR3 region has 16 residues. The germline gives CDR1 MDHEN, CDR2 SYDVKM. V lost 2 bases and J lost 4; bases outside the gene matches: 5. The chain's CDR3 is CASSLQGGRATGELFF. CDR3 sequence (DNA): TGTGCCAGCAGTTTACAGGGCGGGAGGGCCACCGGGGAGCTGTTTTTT.

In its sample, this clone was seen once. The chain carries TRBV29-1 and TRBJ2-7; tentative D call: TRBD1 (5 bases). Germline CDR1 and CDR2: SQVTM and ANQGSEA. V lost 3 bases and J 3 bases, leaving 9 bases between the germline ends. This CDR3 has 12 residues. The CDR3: CSVEAGNYEQYF. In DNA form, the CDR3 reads TGCAGCGTTGAGGCAGGGAACTACGAGCAGTACTTC.

CDR3 sequence reads: CASSYSGGNSGANVLTF. The CDR3 DNA sequence: TGTGCCAGCAGTTACTCTGGCGGAAACTCTGGGGCCAACGTCCTGACTTTC. The chain employs TRBV6-2 or TRBV6-3 and TRBJ2-6; D gene uncertain. The V gene's germline CDR1 is MNHEY and CDR2 SVGEGT. Trimming removed 0 bases at V and 0 bases at J, with 9 bases between. The CDR3 extends over 17 amino acids.

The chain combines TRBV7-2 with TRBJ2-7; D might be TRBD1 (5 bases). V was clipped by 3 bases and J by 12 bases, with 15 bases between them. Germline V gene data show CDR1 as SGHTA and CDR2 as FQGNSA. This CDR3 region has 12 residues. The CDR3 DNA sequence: TGTGCCAGCAGCTTCTCCAGGGAAGATAGGTACTTC. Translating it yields CASSFSREDRYF.

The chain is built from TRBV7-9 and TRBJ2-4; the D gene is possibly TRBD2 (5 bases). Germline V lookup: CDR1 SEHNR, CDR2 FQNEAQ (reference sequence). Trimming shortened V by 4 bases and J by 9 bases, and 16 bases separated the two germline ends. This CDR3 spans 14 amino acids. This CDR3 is CASSSLIRTGIQYF. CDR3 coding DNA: TGTGCCAGCAGCTCACTAATTCGGACTGGCATTCAGTACTTC.

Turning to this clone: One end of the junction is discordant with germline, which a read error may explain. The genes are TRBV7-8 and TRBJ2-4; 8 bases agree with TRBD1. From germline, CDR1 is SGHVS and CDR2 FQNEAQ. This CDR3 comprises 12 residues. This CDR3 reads CASSRTGWILNF. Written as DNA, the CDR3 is TGTGCCAGCAGCCGGACAGGGTGGATTTTGAACTTC.

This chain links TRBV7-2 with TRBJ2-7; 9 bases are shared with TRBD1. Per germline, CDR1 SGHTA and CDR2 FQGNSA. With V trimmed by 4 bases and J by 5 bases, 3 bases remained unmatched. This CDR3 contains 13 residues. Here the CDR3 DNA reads TGTGCCAGCAGCTGGACAGGGGTCCACGAGCAGTACTTC. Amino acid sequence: CASSWTGVHEQYF.